This T cell receptor beta chain emerged from a study of vaccination and CD4 T cells after COVID-19. Study overall: From HCoV-229E, HCoV-OC43, HCoV-NL63 and SARS-CoV-2, overlapping spike peptides were used to stimulate the cells. A CEFX pool, an HIV-1 Nef pool, or no peptide went to control cultures.

Study findings and constraints: Counts of SARS-CoV-2-reactive clonotypes had a median that went from around 19 to 38, a nonsignificant change.

Per germline, CDR1 ENHRY and CDR2 SYGVKD. V was pared by 5 bases and J by 1 base, with 13 bases between. The CDR3 has 15 residues. Sequencing of cultured CD4+ T cell DNA used the Oncomine TCR Beta short-read assay. Each CDR3 protein gets one entry after TCRdb re-called the PCR reads with MiXCR. The data hold about 21,000 distinct CDR3 sequences, with 44% observed a single time. Details on this clonotype: What it binds is not known.

Treatment specified: 10-day PBMC culture with coronavirus spike peptide pools or control peptides (ViraFEST assay). The sequencing used CD4+ T cells from blood, cultured in vitro, collected before SARS-CoV-2 vaccination. The V gene is TRBV10-3, the J gene TRBJ2-3; D uncertain. The receptor's source is a human donor who had recovered from COVID-19. The DNA for the CDR3 is TGTGCCATCAGTTGGTCCCGAGACCGCACAGATACGCAGTATTTT. Residues: CAISWSRDRTDTQYF.